This TCR beta chain was profiled in a study of neurological immune-mediated disorders. Study details: Of the approximately 34 patients with multiple sclerosis, about 30 had relapsing-remitting MS, whereas the remaining 3 had secondary progressive MS. Findings and limits, study-wide: There were no CDR3 amino acid sequences shared by expanded clones across subjects, a result suggesting private repertoires in all groups. One related-CDR3 cluster, which may be a signature, held the repertoires of 18 of 34 multiple sclerosis patients after phylogenetic grouping.

5'RACE with 10-nucleotide random UMIs generated the cDNA. TCRdb recomputed calls from the 5' RACE reads with MiXCR, one row per CDR3 protein. In the table there are 65,000 to 90,000 distinct CDR3 sequences, 5% to 6% of which are singletons. This clonotype was counted many times. What it binds is unknown. Germline V CDR1 and CDR2: DFQATT, SNEGSKA (reference sequence). The length of the CDR3 is 15 residues. The V gene end was trimmed by 3 bases and the J gene end by 6 bases; junction bases not matched to a gene: 8. The rearrangement links TRBV20-1 to TRBJ2-7; 13 nucleotides agree with TRBD2. The receptor's source is a woman aged 30 to 39 with multiple sclerosis. The sequencing sample was made of PBMCs. CDR3 loop: CSASRTSGSNSEQYF. DNA of the CDR3: TGCAGTGCTAGCCGGACTAGCGGGAGTAACTCCGAGCAGTACTTC.